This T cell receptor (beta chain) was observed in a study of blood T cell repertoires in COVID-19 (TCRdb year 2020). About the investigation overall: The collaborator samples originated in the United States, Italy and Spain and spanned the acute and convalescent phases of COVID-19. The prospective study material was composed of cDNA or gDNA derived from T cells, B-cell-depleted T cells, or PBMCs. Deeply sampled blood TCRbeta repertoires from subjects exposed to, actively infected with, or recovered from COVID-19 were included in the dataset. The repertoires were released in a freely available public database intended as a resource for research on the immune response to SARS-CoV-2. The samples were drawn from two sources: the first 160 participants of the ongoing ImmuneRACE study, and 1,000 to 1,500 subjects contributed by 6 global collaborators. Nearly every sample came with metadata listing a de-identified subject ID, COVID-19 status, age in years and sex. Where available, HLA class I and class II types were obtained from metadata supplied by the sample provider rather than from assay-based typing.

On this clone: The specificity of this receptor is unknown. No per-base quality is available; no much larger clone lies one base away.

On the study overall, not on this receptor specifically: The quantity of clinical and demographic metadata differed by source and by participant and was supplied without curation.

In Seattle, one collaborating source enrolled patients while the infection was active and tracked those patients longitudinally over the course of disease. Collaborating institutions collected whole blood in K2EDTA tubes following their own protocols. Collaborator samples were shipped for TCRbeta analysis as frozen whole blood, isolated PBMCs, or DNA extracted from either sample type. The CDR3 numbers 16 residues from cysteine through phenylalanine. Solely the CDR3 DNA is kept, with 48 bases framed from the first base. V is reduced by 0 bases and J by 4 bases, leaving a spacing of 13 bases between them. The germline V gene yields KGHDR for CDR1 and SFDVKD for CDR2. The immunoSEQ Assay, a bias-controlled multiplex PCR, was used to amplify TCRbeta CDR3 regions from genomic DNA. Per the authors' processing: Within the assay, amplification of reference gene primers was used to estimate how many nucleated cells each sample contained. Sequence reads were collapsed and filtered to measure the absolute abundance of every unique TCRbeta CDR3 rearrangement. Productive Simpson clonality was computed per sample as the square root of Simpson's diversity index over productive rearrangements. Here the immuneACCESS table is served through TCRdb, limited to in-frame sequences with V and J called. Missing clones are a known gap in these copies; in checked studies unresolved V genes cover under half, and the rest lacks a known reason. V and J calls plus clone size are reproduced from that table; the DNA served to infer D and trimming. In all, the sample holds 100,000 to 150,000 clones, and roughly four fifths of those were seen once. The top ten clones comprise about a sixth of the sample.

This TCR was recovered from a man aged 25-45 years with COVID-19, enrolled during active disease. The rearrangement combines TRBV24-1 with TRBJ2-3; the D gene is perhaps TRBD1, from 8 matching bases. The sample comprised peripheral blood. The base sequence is TGTGCCACCAGTGATTTGCGAACAGGGGGGGCAGATACGCAGTATTTT. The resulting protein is CATSDLRTGGADTQYF.